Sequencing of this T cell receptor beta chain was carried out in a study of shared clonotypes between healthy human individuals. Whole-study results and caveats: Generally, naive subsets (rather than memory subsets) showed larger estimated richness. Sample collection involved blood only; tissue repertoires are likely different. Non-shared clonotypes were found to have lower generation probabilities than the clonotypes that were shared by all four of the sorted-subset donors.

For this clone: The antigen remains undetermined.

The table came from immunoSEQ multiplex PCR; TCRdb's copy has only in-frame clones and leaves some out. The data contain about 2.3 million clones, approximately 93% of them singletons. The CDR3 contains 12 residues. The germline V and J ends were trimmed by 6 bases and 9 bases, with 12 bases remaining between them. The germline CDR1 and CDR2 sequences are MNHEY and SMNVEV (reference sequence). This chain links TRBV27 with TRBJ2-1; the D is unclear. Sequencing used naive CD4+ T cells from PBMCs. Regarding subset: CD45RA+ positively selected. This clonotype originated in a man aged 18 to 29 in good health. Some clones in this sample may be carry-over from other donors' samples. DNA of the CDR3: TGTGCCAGCAGAGGCCTCTACGGTGAGCAGTTCTTC. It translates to CASRGLYGEQFF.